The T cell receptor (beta chain) described here comes from a study of T cell responses to AZD1222 COVID-19 vaccine. Broader study findings: Repertoire samples came only from after the peak T cell response.

This clone has only one observation. Its antigen is unknown. This CDR3 has 13 residues. Germline CDR1 reads LNHDA; CDR2 reads SQIVND (reference sequence). Profiled with immunoSEQ multiplex PCR; TCRdb holds only in-frame clones, not every one. Of about 130,000 clones listed, approximately 92% are singletons. The clonotype comes from an adult who received the AZD1222 COVID-19 vaccine. The rearrangement links TRBV19 to TRBJ1-1, with D perhaps matching TRBD1 (5 bases). Sequenced material: peripheral blood, taken 28 days after the second AZD1222 dose. CDR3 amino acids: CAARRDWGTEAFF. The DNA for the CDR3 is TGTGCTGCGAGGAGGGACTGGGGCACTGAAGCTTTCTTT.